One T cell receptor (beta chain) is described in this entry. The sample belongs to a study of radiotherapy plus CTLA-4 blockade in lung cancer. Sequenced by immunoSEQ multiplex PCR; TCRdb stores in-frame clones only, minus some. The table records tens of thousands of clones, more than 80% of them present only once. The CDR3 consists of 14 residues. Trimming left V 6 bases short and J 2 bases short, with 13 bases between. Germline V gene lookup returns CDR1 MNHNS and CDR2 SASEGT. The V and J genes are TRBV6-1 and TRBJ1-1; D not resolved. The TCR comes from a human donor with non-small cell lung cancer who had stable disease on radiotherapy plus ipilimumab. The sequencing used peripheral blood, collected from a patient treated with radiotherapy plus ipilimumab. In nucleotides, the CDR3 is TGTGCCAGCAGCGCCCGTCATGAAAACACTGAAGCTTTCTTT. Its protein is CASSARHENTEAFF.